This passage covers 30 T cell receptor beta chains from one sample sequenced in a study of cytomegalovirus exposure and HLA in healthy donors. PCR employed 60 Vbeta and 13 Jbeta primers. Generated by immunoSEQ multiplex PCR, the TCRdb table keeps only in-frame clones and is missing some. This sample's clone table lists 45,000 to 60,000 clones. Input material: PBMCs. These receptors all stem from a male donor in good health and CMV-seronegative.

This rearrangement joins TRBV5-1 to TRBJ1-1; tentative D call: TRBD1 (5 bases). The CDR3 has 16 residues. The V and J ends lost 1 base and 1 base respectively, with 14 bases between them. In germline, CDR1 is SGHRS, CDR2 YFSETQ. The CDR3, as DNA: TGCGCCAGCAGCTTGTATGTTTCGGGGGGGAACACTGAAGCTTTCTTT. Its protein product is CASSLYVSGGNTEAFF. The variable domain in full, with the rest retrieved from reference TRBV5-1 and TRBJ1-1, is KAGVTQTPRYLIKTRGQQVTLSCSPISGHRSVSWYQQTPGQGLQFLFEYFSETQRNKGNFPGRFSGRQFSNSRSEMNVSTLELGDSALYLCASSLYVSGGNTEAFFGQGTRLTVV.

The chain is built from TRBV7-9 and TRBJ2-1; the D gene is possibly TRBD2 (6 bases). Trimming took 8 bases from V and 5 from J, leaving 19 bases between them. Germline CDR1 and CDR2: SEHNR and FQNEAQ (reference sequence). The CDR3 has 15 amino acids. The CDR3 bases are TGTGCCAGCCCGCGGAGGGGAAGGGAAAACAATGAGCAGTTCTTC. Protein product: CASPRRGRENNEQFF. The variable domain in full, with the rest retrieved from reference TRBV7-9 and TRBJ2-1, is DTGVSQNPRHKITKRGQNVTFRCDPISEHNRLYWYRQTLGQGPEFLTYFQNEAQLEKSRLLSDRFSAERPKGSFSTLEIQRTEQGDSAMYLCASPRRGRENNEQFFGPGTRLTVL.

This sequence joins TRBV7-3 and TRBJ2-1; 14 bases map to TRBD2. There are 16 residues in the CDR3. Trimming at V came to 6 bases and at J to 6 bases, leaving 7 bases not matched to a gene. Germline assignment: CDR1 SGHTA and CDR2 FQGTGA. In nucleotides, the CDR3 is TGTGCCAGCAGTCGACTAGCGGGGGGGCTATTCAATGAGCAGTTCTTC. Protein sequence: CASSRLAGGLFNEQFF.

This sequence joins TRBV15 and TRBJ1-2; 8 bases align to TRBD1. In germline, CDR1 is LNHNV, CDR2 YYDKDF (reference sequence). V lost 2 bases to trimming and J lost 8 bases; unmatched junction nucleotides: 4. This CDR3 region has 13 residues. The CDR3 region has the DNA TGTGCCACCAGCAGACCACAGGGGGGCGGCTACACCTTC. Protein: CATSRPQGGGYTF.

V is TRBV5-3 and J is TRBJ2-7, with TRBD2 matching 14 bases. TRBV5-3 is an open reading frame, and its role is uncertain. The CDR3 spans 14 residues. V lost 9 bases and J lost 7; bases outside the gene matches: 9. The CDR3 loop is CATDGLAGGEEQYF. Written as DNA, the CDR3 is TGTGCCACGGATGGACTAGCGGGGGGTGAAGAGCAGTACTTC.

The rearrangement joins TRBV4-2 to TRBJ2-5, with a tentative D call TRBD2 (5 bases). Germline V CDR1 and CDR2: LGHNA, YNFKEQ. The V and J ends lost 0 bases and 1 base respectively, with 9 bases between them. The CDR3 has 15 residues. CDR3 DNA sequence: TGTGCCAGCAGCCAAGAAGGAAGCGGCCAAGAGACCCAGTACTTC. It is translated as CASSQEGSGQETQYF.

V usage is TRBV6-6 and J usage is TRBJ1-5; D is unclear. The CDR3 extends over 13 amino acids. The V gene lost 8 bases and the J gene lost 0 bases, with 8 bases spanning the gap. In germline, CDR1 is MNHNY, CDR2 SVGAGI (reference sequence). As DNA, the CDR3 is TGTGCCAGCCACAGCTATAGCAATCAGCCCCAGCATTTT. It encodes CASHSYSNQPQHF.

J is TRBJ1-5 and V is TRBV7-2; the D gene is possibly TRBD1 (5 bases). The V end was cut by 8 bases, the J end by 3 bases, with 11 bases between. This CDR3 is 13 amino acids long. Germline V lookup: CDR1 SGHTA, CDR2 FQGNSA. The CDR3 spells CASGGGNNQPQHF. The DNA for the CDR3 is TGTGCCAGCGGGGGGGGAAACAATCAGCCCCAGCATTTT.

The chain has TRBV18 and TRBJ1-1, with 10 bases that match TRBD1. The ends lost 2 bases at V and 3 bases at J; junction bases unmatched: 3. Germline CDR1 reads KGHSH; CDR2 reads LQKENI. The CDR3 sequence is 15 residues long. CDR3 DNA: TGTGCCAGCTCACCAGCTGGGACAGGGGACACTGAAGCTTTCTTT. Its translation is CASSPAGTGDTEAFF.

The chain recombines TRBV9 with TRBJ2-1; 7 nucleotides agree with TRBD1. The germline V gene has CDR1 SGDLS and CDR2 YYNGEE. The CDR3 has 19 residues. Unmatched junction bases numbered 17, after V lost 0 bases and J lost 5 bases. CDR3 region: CASSVAPVRQGLSHNEQFF. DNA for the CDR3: TGTGCCAGCAGCGTAGCTCCCGTTAGACAGGGATTGTCCCACAATGAGCAGTTCTTC.

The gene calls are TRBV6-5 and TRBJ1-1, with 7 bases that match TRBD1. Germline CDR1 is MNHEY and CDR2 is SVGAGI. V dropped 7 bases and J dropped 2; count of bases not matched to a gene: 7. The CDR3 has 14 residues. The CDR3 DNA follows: TGTGCCAGCACAAACTGGGACAGAAACACTGAAGCTTTCTTT. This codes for CASTNWDRNTEAFF.

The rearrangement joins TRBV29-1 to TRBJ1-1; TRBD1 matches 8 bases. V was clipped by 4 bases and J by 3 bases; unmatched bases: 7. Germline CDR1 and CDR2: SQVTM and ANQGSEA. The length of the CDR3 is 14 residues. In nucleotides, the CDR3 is TGCAGCGTTGTATCAGGGGGCACGGACACTGAAGCTTTCTTT. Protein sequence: CSVVSGGTDTEAFF.

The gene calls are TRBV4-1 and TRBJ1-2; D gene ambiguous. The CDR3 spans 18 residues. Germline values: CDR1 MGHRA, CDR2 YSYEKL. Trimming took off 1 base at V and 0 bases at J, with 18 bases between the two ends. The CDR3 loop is CASSQVRELYKTNYGYTF. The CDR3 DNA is TGCGCCAGCAGCCAAGTACGGGAGTTGTATAAGACTAACTATGGCTACACCTTC.

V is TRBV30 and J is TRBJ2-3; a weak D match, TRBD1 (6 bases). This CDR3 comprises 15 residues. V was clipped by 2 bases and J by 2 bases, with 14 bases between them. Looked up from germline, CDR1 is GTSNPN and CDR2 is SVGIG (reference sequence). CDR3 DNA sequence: TGTGCCTGGAGTAAAGGACAGACCCTCACAGATACGCAGTATTTT. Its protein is CAWSKGQTLTDTQYF.

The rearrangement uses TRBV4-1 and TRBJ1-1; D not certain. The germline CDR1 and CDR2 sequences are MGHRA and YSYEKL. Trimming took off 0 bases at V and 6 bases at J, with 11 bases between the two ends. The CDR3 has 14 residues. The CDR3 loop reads CASSQERGKAEAFF. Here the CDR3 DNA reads TGCGCCAGCAGCCAAGAACGCGGGAAGGCTGAAGCTTTCTTT.

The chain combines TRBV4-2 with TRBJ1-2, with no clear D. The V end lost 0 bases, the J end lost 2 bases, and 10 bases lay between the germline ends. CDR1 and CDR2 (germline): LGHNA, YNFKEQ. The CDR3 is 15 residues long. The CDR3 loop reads CASSQDRRRNYGYTF. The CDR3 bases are TGTGCCAGCAGCCAAGATCGTCGGAGAAACTATGGCTACACCTTC.

The CDR3 sequence is CAWSLAGEGEQFF. For the CDR3, the DNA is TGTGCCTGGAGTCTAGCGGGGGAGGGAGAGCAGTTCTTC. The chain recombines TRBV30 with TRBJ2-1; TRBD2 matches at 10 bases. Unmatched junction bases numbered 5, after V lost 2 bases and J lost 10 bases. The CDR3 has 13 residues. Germline loops: CDR1 GTSNPN, CDR2 SVGIG (reference sequence). The whole variable domain, remainder taken from reference TRBV30 and TRBJ2-1, is SQTIHQWPATLVQPVGSPLSLECTVEGTSNPNLYWYRQAAGRGLQLLFYSVGIGQISSEVPQNLSASRPQDRQFILSSKKLLLSDSGFYLCAWSLAGEGEQFFGPGTRLTVL.

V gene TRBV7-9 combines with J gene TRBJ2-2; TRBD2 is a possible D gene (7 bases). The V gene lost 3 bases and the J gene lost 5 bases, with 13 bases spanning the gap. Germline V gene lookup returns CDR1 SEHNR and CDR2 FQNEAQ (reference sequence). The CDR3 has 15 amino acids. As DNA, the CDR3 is TGTGCCAGCAGCTTCGGGGGGCGTCGGACCGGGGAGCTGTTTTTT. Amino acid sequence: CASSFGGRRTGELFF.

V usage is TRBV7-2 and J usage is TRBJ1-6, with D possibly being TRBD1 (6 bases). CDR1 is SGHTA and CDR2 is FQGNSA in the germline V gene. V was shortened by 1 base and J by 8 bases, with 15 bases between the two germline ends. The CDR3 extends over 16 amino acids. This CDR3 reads CASSLVAGASDSPLHF. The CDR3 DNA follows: TGTGCCAGCAGCTTAGTAGCGGGGGCCTCGGATTCACCCCTCCACTTT.

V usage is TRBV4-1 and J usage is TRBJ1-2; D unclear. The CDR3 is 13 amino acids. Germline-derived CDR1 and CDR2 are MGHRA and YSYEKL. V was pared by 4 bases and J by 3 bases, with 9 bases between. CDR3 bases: TGCGCCAGCAGCCCCAGAGGCGACTATGGCTACACCTTC. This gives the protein CASSPRGDYGYTF.

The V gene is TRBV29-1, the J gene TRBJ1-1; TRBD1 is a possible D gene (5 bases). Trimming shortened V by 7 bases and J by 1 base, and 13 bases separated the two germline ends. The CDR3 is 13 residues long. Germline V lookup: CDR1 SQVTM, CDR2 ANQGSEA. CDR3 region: CSASGLTNTEAFF. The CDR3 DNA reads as TGCAGCGCGTCGGGACTCACGAACACTGAAGCTTTCTTT.

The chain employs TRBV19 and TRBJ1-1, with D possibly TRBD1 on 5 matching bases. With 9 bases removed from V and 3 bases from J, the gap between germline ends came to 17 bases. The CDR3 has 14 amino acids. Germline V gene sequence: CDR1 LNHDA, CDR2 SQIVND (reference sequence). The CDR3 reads CARTPWGGDTEAFF. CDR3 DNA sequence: TGTGCCAGGACCCCCTGGGGGGGGGACACTGAAGCTTTCTTT. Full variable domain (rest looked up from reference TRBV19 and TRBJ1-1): DGGITQSPKYLFRKEGQNVTLSCEQNLNHDAMYWYRQDPGQGLRLIYYSQIVNDFQKGDIAEGYSVSREKKESFPLTVTSAQKNPTAFYLCARTPWGGDTEAFFGQGTRLTVV.

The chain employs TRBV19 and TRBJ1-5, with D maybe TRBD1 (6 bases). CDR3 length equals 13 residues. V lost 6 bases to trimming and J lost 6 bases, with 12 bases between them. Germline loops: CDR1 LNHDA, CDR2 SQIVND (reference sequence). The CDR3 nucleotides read TGTGCCAGTAGACCAGGGGTGGCTCAGCCCCAGCATTTT. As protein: CASRPGVAQPQHF. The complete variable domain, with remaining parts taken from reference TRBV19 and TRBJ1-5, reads DGGITQSPKYLFRKEGQNVTLSCEQNLNHDAMYWYRQDPGQGLRLIYYSQIVNDFQKGDIAEGYSVSREKKESFPLTVTSAQKNPTAFYLCASRPGVAQPQHFGDGTRLSIL.

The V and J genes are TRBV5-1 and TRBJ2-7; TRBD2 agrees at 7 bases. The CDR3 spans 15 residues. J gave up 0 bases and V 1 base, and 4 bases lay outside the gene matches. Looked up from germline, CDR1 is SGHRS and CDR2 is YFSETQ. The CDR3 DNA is TGCGCCAGCAGCTTGTTAGGGGAGGGCTCCTACGAGCAGTACTTC. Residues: CASSLLGEGSYEQYF.

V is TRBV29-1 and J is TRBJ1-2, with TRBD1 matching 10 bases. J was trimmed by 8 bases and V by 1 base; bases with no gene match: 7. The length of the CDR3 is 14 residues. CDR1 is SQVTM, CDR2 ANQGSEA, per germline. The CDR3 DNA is TGCAGCGTTGAAGGGGTGGGACAGGGGTTCGGCTACACCTTC. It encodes CSVEGVGQGFGYTF. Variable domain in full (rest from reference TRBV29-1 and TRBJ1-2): SAVISQKPSRDICQRGTSLTIQCQVDSQVTMMFWYRQQPGQSLTLIATANQGSEATYESGFVIDKFPISRPNLTFSTLTVSNMSPEDSSIYLCSVEGVGQGFGYTFGSGTRLTVV.

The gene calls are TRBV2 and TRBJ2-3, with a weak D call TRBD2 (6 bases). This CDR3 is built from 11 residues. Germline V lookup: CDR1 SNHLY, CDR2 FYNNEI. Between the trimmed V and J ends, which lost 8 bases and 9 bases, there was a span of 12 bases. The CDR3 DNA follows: TGTGCCAGCTCGACTGGAGGGACGCAGTATTTT. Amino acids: CASSTGGTQYF.

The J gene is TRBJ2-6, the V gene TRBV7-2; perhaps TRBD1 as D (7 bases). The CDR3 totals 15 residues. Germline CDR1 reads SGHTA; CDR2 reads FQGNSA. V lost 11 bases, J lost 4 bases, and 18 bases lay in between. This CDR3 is CADQGGLRGANVLTF. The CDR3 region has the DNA TGTGCCGACCAGGGGGGACTGAGAGGGGCCAACGTCCTGACTTTC.

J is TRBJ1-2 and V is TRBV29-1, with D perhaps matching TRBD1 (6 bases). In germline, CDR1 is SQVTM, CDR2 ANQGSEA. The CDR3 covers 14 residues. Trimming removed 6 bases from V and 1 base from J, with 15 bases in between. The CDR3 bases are TGCAGCGTGAGGCGACAGGAATTTAACTATGGCTACACCTTC. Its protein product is CSVRRQEFNYGYTF.

CDR3 loop: CASSQDMTGVTEAFF. DNA of the CDR3: TGCGCCAGCAGCCAAGATATGACAGGGGTAACTGAAGCTTTCTTT. The gene calls are TRBV4-3 and TRBJ1-1, with TRBD1 matching over 8 bases. Losses at the gene ends were 0 bases for V and 5 bases for J; bases not matched to a gene: 5. Germline V gene data show CDR1 as LGHNA and CDR2 as YSLEER. The length of the CDR3 is 15 residues.

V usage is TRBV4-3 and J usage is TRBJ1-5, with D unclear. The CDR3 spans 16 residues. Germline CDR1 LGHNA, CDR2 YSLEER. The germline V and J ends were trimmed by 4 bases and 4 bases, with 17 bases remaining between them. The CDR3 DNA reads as TGCGCCAGCAGCCCCACCATAGCGGCTTTTAATCAGCCCCAGCATTTT. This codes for CASSPTIAAFNQPQHF.